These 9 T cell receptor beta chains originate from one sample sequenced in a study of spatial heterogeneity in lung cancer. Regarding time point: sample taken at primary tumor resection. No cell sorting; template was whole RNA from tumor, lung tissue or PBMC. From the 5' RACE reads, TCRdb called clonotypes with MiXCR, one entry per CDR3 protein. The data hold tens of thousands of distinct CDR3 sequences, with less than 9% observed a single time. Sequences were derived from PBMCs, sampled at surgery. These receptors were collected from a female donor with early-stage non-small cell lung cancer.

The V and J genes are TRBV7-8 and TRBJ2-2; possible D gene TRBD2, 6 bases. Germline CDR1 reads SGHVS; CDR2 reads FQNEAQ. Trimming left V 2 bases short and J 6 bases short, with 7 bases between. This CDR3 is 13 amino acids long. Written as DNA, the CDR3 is TGTGCCAGCAGCTTATGGAGGGCCGGGGAGCTGTTTTTT. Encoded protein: CASSLWRAGELFF.

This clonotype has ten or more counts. CDR3 protein: CASSFWGTEAFF. The CDR3 DNA sequence: TGTGCCAGCAGTTTCTGGGGGACTGAAGCTTTCTTT. V gene TRBV12-3 or TRBV12-4 combines with J gene TRBJ1-1; TRBD1 might be the D (5 bases). Trimming stripped 3 bases from V and 5 bases from J, with 7 bases between. The CDR3 has 12 residues.

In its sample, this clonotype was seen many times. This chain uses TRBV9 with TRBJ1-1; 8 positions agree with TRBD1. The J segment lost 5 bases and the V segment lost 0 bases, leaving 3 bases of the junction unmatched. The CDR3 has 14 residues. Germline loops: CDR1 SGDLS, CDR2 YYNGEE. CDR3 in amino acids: CASSVAGGDTEAFF. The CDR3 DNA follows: TGTGCCAGCAGCGTAGCAGGGGGCGATACTGAAGCTTTCTTT.

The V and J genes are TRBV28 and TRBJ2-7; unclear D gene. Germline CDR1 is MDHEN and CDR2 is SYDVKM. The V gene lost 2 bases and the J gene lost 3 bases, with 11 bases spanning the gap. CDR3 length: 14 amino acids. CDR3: CASSLQFRFYEQYF. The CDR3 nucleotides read TGTGCCAGCAGTTTACAGTTCCGGTTCTACGAGCAGTACTTC.

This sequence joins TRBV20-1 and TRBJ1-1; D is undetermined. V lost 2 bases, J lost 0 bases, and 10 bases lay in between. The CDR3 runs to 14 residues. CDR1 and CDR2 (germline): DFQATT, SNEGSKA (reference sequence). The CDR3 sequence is CSARFEEMNTEAFF. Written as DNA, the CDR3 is TGCAGTGCTAGATTCGAGGAAATGAACACTGAAGCTTTCTTT.

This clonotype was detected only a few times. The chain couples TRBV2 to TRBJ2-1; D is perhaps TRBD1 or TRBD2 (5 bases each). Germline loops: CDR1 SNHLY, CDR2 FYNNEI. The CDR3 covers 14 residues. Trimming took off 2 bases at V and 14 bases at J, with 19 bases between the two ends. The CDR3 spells CASSERTGRQRKFF. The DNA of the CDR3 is TGTGCCAGCAGTGAACGGACGGGACGCCAAAGGAAGTTCTTC.

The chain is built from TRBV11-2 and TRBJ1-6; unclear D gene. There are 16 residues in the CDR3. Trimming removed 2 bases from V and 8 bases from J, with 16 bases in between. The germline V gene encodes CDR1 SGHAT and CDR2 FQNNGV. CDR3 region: CASSLRPGLEDSPLHF. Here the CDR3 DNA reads TGTGCCAGCAGCTTACGGCCCGGGCTTGAAGATTCACCCCTCCACTTT.

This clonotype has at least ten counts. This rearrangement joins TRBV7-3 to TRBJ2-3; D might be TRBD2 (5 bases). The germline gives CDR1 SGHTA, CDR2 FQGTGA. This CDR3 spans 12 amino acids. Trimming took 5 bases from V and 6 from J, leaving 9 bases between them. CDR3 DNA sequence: TGTGCCAGCAGCCCCCGCGGGGATACGCAGTATTTT. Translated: CASSPRGDTQYF.

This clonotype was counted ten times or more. The CDR3 region is CASMRAVYGYTF. The CDR3 region has the DNA TGTGCCAGCATGAGGGCAGTCTATGGCTACACCTTC. This chain uses TRBV2 with TRBJ1-2, with unresolved D. CDR1 and CDR2 from the germline V gene are SNHLY and FYNNEI. The CDR3 length is 12 residues. V gave up 7 bases and J gave up 4 bases, with 10 bases separating them.